This record covers a single T cell receptor beta chain. The entry originates in a study of OX40 agonist ivuxolimab in advanced cancers. Individuals having autoimmune disease history or systemic immunosuppression were not enrolled. This CDR3 region has 13 residues. Germline-derived CDR1 and CDR2 are ENHRY and SYGVKD. The V gene lost 6 bases and the J gene lost 3 bases, with 10 bases spanning the gap. Method: immunoSEQ multiplex PCR; TCRdb's copy keeps in-frame clones and lacks some. The sample has some 70,000 clones, about 91% seen once. This sequence joins TRBV10-3 and TRBJ2-3, with D maybe TRBD2 (6 bases). Sample: CD4+ or CD8+ T cells sorted from blood, taken in a trial of the OX40 agonist ivuxolimab. This TCR was recovered from an adult with an advanced solid tumor such as melanoma, head and neck, liver or kidney cancer. This CDR3 reads CAISLRGTDTQYF. Here the CDR3 DNA reads TGTGCCATCAGCCTTCGGGGGACAGATACGCAGTATTTT.